This T cell receptor (beta chain) came from a study of blood T cell repertoires in COVID-19 (dated by TCRdb to 2018 to 2020). Describing the broader study: Samples from collaborators originated in the United States, Italy and Spain and spanned both the acute and convalescent phases of COVID-19. The material from the prospective study consisted of cDNA or gDNA derived from T cells, B-cell-depleted T cells, or PBMCs. Deeply sampled blood TCRbeta repertoires from subjects exposed to, actively infected with, or recovered from COVID-19 were included in the dataset. A freely available public database, intended as a resource for researchers studying the immune response to SARS-CoV-2, is where the repertoires were released. Samples came from the ongoing ImmuneRACE study (first 160 participants) plus 1,254 subjects from 6 global collaborators. Sample metadata almost always included a de-identified subject ID, COVID-19 status, age in years and sex. HLA class I and class II types, where available, came from metadata supplied by the sample provider rather than from assay-based typing. General study outcomes and caveats: How much clinical and demographic metadata was included differed by source and by participant, and the metadata was provided uncurated.

TCRbeta CDR3 regions were amplified from genomic DNA using the immunoSEQ Assay, a bias-controlled multiplex PCR. Per the source publication's procedure: Within the assay, amplification of reference gene primers was used to estimate how many nucleated cells each sample contained. To quantify the absolute abundance of each unique TCRbeta CDR3 rearrangement, sequence reads were collapsed and filtered. For each sample, productive Simpson clonality was calculated as the square root of Simpson's diversity index over productive rearrangements. As stored in TCRdb, this immuneACCESS dataset retains in-frame rearrangements with V and J assigned. A fraction of the clones does not appear; measured against another copy, unresolved V genes explain less than half of the discrepancy, and the remainder lacks a known reason. That table supplies the V and J calls and clone size; D and trimming were determined from the DNA. The sample has 200,000 to 250,000 clones on record, 84% of them singletons. The ten largest clones represent approximately 7.3% of the sample.

Enrolling through a virtual design, the prospective study's participants ranged in age from roughly 18 to 100 years and lived across some 22 United States geographic areas. To assign participants to cohorts, the prospective study relied on clinical history that participants themselves reported in a screening survey and a study questionnaire. ImmuneRACE Cohort 3 recovered participants were defined by two consecutive negative NP/OP PCR tests, healthcare professional clearance, or symptom resolution. Mobile phlebotomists in the prospective study collected whole blood, serum and a nasopharyngeal or oropharyngeal swab from every participant. Prospective study participants could optionally give additional blood draws and questionnaires over an approximately two-month period. Prospective study blood samples were shipped either frozen or at room temperature before DNA extraction. The germline V gene encodes CDR1 SGHNT and CDR2 YYREEE (reference sequence). Trimming costs V 1 base and J 3 bases, and their ends lie 10 bases apart. The CDR3 sequence holds 15 residues, the cysteine and phenylalanine included. CDR3 DNA is the only sequence kept; it has 45 bases, read in frame from the first base.

This clone came up many times. This receptor's antigen is unknown. The sample holds no much larger clone one base away, and base qualities are not on file. The sequence links TRBV5-4 to TRBJ2-2; perhaps TRBD2 is the D gene, with 6 bases matching. This receptor was taken from a woman between 40 and 50 years old who had recovered from COVID-19. Sequencing used PBMCs or T cells enriched from blood (not recorded which). The sequence in DNA is TGTGCCAGCAGCTTGCGGGAGCGTTACACCGGGGAGCTGTTTTTT. The encoded protein is CASSLRERYTGELFF.